The following is a T cell receptor beta chain sequence with its context. The method was immunoSEQ multiplex PCR; TCRdb's version includes in-frame clones alone and lacks a portion of them. This sample has tens of thousands of clones; about four fifths occur once, and the top ten carry about 5.5%. The data were taken from a study of OX40 agonist ivuxolimab in advanced cancers. Germline V gene lookup returns CDR1 SEHNR and CDR2 FQNEAQ (reference sequence). The CDR3 sequence is 13 residues long. V lost 5 bases to trimming and J lost 10 bases, with 17 bases between them. This specimen consisted of CD4+ or CD8+ T cells sorted from blood, obtained in a trial of the OX40 agonist ivuxolimab. V usage is TRBV7-9 and J usage is TRBJ1-1; no reliable D call. This clonotype originated in an adult with an advanced solid tumor such as melanoma, head and neck, liver or kidney cancer. In DNA, the CDR3 is TGTGCCAGCAGCCCCGACCCCTTGGCGGGAGCTTTCTTT. Protein sequence: CASSPDPLAGAFF.